Presented here are 9 T cell receptor beta chains from one specimen sequenced in a study of shared clonotypes between healthy human individuals. Using immunoSEQ multiplex PCR, the repertoire was profiled, and TCRdb retains in-frame clones only, with some absent. The sample lists 2 million to 2.5 million clones, 85% to 95% occurring once. The sequenced sample consisted of naive CD4+ T cells from PBMCs. The subset here: CD45RA+ positively selected. These receptors came from a man between 18 and 35 years old in good health. Some clones in this sample may be carry-over from other donors' samples.

The rearrangement joins TRBV6-1 to TRBJ2-1, with D maybe TRBD1 (5 bases). Germline values: CDR1 MNHNS, CDR2 SASEGT. CDR3 size: 14 residues. V was clipped by 6 bases and J by 9 bases, with 18 bases between them. The CDR3 sequence: CASRVNSQGTEQFF. CDR3 DNA sequence: TGTGCCAGCAGAGTGAACTCCCAGGGCACTGAGCAGTTCTTC.

V is TRBV29-1 and J is TRBJ1-3; D remains unclear. This CDR3 is built from 14 residues. V lost 2 bases and J 0 bases, leaving 8 bases between the germline ends. Germline loops: CDR1 SQVTM, CDR2 ANQGSEA. The CDR3 DNA is TGCAGCGTTGAAAGTATGCACTCTGGAAACACCATATATTTT. It specifies CSVESMHSGNTIYF.

The rearrangement joins TRBV30 to TRBJ2-7; a possible D gene is TRBD2 (5 bases). CDR1 is GTSNPN and CDR2 is SVGIG in the germline V gene (reference sequence). V was clipped by 4 bases and J by 3 bases, with 19 bases between them. CDR3 length equals 15 residues. The CDR3 DNA reads TGTGCCTGGAACCACCTCGGGGTCTCTCTCTACGAGCAGTACTTC. The encoded protein is CAWNHLGVSLYEQYF. Combining the CDR3 with reference TRBV30 and TRBJ2-7 gives the whole variable domain SQTIHQWPATLVQPVGSPLSLECTVEGTSNPNLYWYRQAAGRGLQLLFYSVGIGQISSEVPQNLSASRPQDRQFILSSKKLLLSDSGFYLCAWNHLGVSLYEQYFGPGTRLTVT.

Remarks on this clone: Different DNA sequences within this sample yield the same CDR3. The chain employs TRBV6-1 and TRBJ1-5; TRBD1 might be the D (5 bases). Trimming stripped 2 bases from V and 5 bases from J, with 7 bases between. Germline V gives CDR1 MNHNS, CDR2 SASEGT. The CDR3 sequence is 13 residues long. CDR3 region: CASSERGDQPQHF. The CDR3, as DNA: TGTGCCAGCAGTGAACGGGGGGATCAGCCCCAGCATTTT.

About this clone: Other nucleotide sequences from this sample produce the same CDR3. The chain uses TRBV6-5 and TRBJ2-7; a weak D match, TRBD2 (5 bases). Looked up from germline, CDR1 is MNHEY and CDR2 is SVGAGI. The CDR3 covers 15 residues. The V and J ends lost 0 bases and 0 bases respectively, with 9 bases between them. The CDR3 DNA sequence: TGTGCCAGCAGTTACTCGACGGGGAGCTCCTACGAGCAGTACTTC. The encoded protein is CASSYSTGSSYEQYF.

V and J are TRBV2 and TRBJ1-5; TRBD1 is a possible D gene (5 bases). This CDR3 spans 17 amino acids. The germline V and J ends were trimmed by 1 base and 1 base, with 14 bases remaining between them. From germline, CDR1 is SNHLY and CDR2 FYNNEI. The CDR3 DNA reads TGTGCCAGCAGTGAAGGAGGGGTAAGGCTCAGCAATCAGCCCCAGCATTTT. Its translation is CASSEGGVRLSNQPQHF.

CDR3 in DNA: TGTGCCAGCAGCACACCCGGGACATCCTTCTCTGGGGCCAACGTCCTGACTTTC. It specifies CASSTPGTSFSGANVLTF. The V call is TRBV28, the J call TRBJ2-6; the D gene is possibly TRBD1 (6 bases). The germline V gene has CDR1 MDHEN and CDR2 SYDVKM. Trimming took 6 bases from V and 0 from J, leaving 18 bases between them. The CDR3 totals 18 residues.

This clone has a single count. The sample has other DNA sequences that encode this CDR3 too. The chain employs TRBV29-1 and TRBJ2-1, with D possibly TRBD2 on 6 matching bases. V was cut by 3 bases and J by 4 bases, with 7 bases left in between. Germline CDR1 is SQVTM and CDR2 is ANQGSEA. The CDR3 runs to 12 residues. CDR3 DNA: TGCAGCGTTGATCGGGGGTACAATGAGCAGTTCTTC. Translating it yields CSVDRGYNEQFF.

The chain has TRBV5-1 and TRBJ1-3, with 8 nucleotides matching TRBD1. Germline V CDR1 and CDR2: SGHRS, YFSETQ. The CDR3 spans 20 residues. J gave up 0 bases and V 3 bases, and 17 bases lay outside the gene matches. Here the CDR3 DNA reads TGCGCCAGCAGCTCGCTACCGGGACAGGCAGACGAGAGCTCTGGAAACACCATATATTTT. Amino acid sequence: CASSSLPGQADESSGNTIYF. The full variable domain, in which reference TRBV5-1 and TRBJ1-3 provide the parts outside the CDR3, is KAGVTQTPRYLIKTRGQQVTLSCSPISGHRSVSWYQQTPGQGLQFLFEYFSETQRNKGNFPGRFSGRQFSNSRSEMNVSTLELGDSALYLCASSSLPGQADESSGNTIYFGEGSWLTVV.